Listed below are T cell receptor beta chains from one sample, sequenced in a study of early T cells in non-severe SARS-CoV-2 infection. MiXCR, run by TCRdb on the 5' RACE reads, gives a single entry per CDR3 protein. The table records tens of thousands of distinct CDR3 sequences, 12% of them present only once. Sequences were derived from whole blood, sampled at baseline. Receptors were obtained from an adult who was a healthcare worker with PCR-confirmed SARS-CoV-2 infection or an uninfected control (not recorded which). The donor label of this sample is uncertain. Each CDR3 is given with its conserved first and last residue. Each record gives: V gene, D gene, clone size, J gene, CDR3 DNA, CDR3 protein. D genes are given only for firm matches. Not all rows give a size; the values are once, few, many and, for expanded clones, a class.

v_call: TRBV20-1
d_call: TRBD2
clone_size: .
j_call: TRBJ2-1
cdr3_nt: TGCAGTGCTAGAGACCCACTAGCGGGGGGCGTGAACAATGAGCAGTTCTTC
cdr3_aa: CSARDPLAGGVNNEQFF

v_call: TRBV6-5
d_call: .
clone_size: few
j_call: TRBJ1-5
cdr3_nt: TGTGCCAGCAGTTCCACTCGGAGGGGACGCAATCAGCCCCAGCATTTT
cdr3_aa: CASSSTRRGRNQPQHF

v_call: TRBV10-3
d_call: .
clone_size: many
j_call: TRBJ2-3
cdr3_nt: TGTGCCATCAGTGAGTTACTAGGGAGCACAGATACGCAGTATTTT
cdr3_aa: CAISELLGSTDTQYF

v_call: TRBV5-1
d_call: .
clone_size: .
j_call: TRBJ2-3
cdr3_nt: TGCGCCAGCAGCTTGGCTGGGGGAAGCACAGATACGCAGTATTTT
cdr3_aa: CASSLAGGSTDTQYF

v_call: TRBV6-2/TRBV6-3
d_call: TRBD2
clone_size: many
j_call: TRBJ2-1
cdr3_nt: TGTGCCAGCAGTTCCTCGGGGGGGCCTTGGAGTGAGCAGTTCTTC
cdr3_aa: CASSSSGGPWSEQFF

v_call: TRBV5-6
d_call: .
clone_size: few
j_call: TRBJ2-5
cdr3_nt: TGTGCCAGCAGCCTCCAAGACAGGCACCAAGAGACCCAGTACTTC
cdr3_aa: CASSLQDRHQETQYF

v_call: TRBV2
d_call: .
clone_size: .
j_call: TRBJ2-3
cdr3_nt: TGTGCCAGCAGGCTCGGGGGGCGTGCCACAGATACGCAGTATTTT
cdr3_aa: CASRLGGRATDTQYF

v_call: TRBV29-1
d_call: TRBD2
clone_size: many
j_call: TRBJ2-1
cdr3_nt: TGCAGCGTTAGACTAGGGACTAGCGAGAACAATGAGCAGTTCTTC
cdr3_aa: CSVRLGTSENNEQFF

v_call: TRBV2
d_call: .
clone_size: .
j_call: TRBJ2-6
cdr3_nt: TGTGCCAGCGGGCGGGGGACAGAAGGGGCCAACGTCCTGACTTTC
cdr3_aa: CASGRGTEGANVLTF

v_call: TRBV19
d_call: .
clone_size: .
j_call: TRBJ2-4
cdr3_nt: TGTGCCAGTAGAGCCGATAAGGGTCCGACCAAAAACATTCAGTACTTC
cdr3_aa: CASRADKGPTKNIQYF

v_call: TRBV20-1
d_call: .
clone_size: few
j_call: TRBJ2-3
cdr3_nt: TGCAGTGCTAGAGTTAGGGCGGATACGCAGTATTTT
cdr3_aa: CSARVRADTQYF

v_call: TRBV20-1
d_call: .
clone_size: few
j_call: TRBJ2-3
cdr3_nt: TGCAGTGCTAGAGGTCCCCCCGGGACTCGCCGAGATACGCAGTATTTT
cdr3_aa: CSARGPPGTRRDTQYF

v_call: TRBV29-1
d_call: .
clone_size: .
j_call: TRBJ1-3
cdr3_nt: TGCAGCGTTGAAGAGGGGACAGGAAACACCATATATTTT
cdr3_aa: CSVEEGTGNTIYF

v_call: TRBV18
d_call: .
clone_size: many
j_call: TRBJ1-1
cdr3_nt: TGTGCCAGCTCACCACTCAAGGGGACTGAAGCTTTCTTT
cdr3_aa: CASSPLKGTEAFF

v_call: TRBV20-1
d_call: .
clone_size: few
j_call: TRBJ1-6
cdr3_nt: TGCAGTGCTACCTTGAGCGGCGTCTCGGGATCCTATAATTCACCCCTCCACTTT
cdr3_aa: CSATLSGVSGSYNSPLHF

v_call: TRBV27
d_call: .
clone_size: many
j_call: TRBJ2-3
cdr3_nt: TGTGCCAGCAGTTTAGGTCATCCAACCACAGATACGCAGTATTTT
cdr3_aa: CASSLGHPTTDTQYF

v_call: TRBV6-1
d_call: .
clone_size: many
j_call: TRBJ1-1
cdr3_nt: TGTGCCAGCACGGAGTTAAGCGGGACTGAAGCTTTCTTT
cdr3_aa: CASTELSGTEAFF